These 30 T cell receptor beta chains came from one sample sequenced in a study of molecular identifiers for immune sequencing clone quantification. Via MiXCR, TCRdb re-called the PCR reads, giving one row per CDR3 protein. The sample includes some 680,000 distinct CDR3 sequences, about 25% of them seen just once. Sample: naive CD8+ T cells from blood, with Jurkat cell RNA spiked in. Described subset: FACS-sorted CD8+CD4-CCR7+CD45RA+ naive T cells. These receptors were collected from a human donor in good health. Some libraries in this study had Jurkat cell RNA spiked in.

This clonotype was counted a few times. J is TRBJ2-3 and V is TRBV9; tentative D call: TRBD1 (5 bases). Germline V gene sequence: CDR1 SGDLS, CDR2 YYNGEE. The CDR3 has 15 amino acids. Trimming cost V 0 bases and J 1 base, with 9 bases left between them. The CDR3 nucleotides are TGTGCCAGCAGCGTAGAGGGGCAGGGCACAGATACGCAGTATTTT. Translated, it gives CASSVEGQGTDTQYF.

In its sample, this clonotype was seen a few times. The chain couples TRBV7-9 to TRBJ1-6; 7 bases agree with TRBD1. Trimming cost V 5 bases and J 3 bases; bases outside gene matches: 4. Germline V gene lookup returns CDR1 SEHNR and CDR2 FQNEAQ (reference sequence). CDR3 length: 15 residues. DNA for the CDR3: TGTGCCAGCAGCGAATGGGACAGCTATAATTCACCCCTCCACTTT. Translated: CASSEWDSYNSPLHF.

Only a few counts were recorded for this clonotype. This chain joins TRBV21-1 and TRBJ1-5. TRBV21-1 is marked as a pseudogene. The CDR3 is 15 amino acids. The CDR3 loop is CASSKGPEWNQPQHF. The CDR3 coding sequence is TGTGCCAGCAGCAAAGGGCCAGAATGGAATCAGCCCCAGCATTTT.

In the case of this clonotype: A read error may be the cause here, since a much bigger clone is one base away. The CDR3 DNA follows: TGTGCCAGCAGTTTCCACAAGGCTAACTGTGGCTACACCTTC. It codes for CASSFHKANCGYTF. The chain has TRBV28 and TRBJ1-2; D not certain. The germline CDR1 and CDR2 sequences are MDHEN and SYDVKM. This CDR3 is built from 14 residues.

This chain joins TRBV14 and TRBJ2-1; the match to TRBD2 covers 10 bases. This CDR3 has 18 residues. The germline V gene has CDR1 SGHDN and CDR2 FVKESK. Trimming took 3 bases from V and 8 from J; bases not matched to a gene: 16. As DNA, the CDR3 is TGTGCCAGCAGCCATGGACCAGCGGGGGGGCCGCGGGGACATGAGCAGTTCTTC. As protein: CASSHGPAGGPRGHEQFF.

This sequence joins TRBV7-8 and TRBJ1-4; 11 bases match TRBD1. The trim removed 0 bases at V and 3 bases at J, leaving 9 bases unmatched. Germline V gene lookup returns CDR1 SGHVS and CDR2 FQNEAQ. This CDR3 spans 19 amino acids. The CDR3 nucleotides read TGTGCCAGCAGCTTAGCTAAAGGACAGGGGGCTTGGCCTAATGAAAAACTGTTTTTT. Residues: CASSLAKGQGAWPNEKLFF.

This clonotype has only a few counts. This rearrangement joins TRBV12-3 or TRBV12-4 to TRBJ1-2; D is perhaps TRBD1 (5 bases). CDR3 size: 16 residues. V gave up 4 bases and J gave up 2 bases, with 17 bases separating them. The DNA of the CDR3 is TGTGCCAGCAGTTCCGGGACTTATCTACCAAACTATGGCTACACCTTC. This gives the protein CASSSGTYLPNYGYTF.

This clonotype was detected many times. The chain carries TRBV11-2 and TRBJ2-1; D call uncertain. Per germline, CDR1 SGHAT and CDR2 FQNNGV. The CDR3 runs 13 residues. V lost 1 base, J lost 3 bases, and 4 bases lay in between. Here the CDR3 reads CASSLVLYNEQFF. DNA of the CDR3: TGTGCCAGCAGCTTAGTGCTCTACAATGAGCAGTTCTTC.

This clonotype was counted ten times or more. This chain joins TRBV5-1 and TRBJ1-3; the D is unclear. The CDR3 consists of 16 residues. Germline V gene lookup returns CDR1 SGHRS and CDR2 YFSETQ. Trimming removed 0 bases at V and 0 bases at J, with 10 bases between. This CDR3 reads CASSLGVGHSGNTIYF. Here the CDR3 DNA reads TGCGCCAGCAGCTTGGGAGTCGGCCACTCTGGAAACACCATATATTTT.

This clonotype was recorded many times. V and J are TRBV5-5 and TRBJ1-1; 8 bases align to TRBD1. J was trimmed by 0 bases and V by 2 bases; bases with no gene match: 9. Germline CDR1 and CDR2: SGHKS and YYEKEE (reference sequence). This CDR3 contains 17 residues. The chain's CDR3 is CASSFFHRGTLNTEAFF. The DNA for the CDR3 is TGTGCCAGCAGCTTTTTTCACAGGGGGACCTTGAACACTGAAGCTTTCTTT. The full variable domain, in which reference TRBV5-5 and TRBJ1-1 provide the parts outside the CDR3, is DAGVTQSPTHLIKTRGQQVTLRCSPISGHKSVSWYQQVLGQGPQFIFQYYEKEERGRGNFPDRFSARQFPNYSSELNVNALLLGDSALYLCASSFFHRGTLNTEAFFGQGTRLTVV.

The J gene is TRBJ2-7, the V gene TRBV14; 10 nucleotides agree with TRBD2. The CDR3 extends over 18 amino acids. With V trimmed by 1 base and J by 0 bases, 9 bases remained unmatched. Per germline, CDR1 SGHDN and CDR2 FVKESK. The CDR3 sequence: CASSQGTSGFSSSYEQYF. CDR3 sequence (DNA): TGTGCCAGCAGCCAAGGGACTAGCGGCTTCTCGAGCTCCTACGAGCAGTACTTC. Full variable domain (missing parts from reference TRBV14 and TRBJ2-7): EAGVTQFPSHSVIEKGQTVTLRCDPISGHDNLYWYRRVMGKEIKFLLHFVKESKQDESGMPNNRFLAERTGGTYSTLKVQPAELEDSGVYFCASSQGTSGFSSSYEQYFGPGTRLTVT.

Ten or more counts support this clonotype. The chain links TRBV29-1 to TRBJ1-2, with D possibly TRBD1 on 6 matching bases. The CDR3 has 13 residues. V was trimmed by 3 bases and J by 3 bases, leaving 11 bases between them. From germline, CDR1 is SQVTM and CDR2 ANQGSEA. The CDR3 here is CSVDWGRDYGYTF. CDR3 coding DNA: TGCAGCGTTGATTGGGGGCGCGACTATGGCTACACCTTC.

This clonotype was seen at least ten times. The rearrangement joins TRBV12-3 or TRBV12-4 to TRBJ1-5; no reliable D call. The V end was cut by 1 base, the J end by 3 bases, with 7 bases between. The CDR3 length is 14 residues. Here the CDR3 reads CASSLGHNNQPQHF. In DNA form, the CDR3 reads TGTGCCAGCAGTTTAGGCCACAACAATCAGCCCCAGCATTTT.

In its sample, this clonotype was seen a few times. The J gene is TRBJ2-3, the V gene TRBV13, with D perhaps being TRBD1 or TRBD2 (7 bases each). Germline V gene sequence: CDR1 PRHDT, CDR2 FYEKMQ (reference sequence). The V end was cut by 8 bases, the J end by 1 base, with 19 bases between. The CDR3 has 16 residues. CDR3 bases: TGTGCCAGCCGCGCAGGGGGGGCTATAGGCACAGATACGCAGTATTTT. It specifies CASRAGGAIGTDTQYF.

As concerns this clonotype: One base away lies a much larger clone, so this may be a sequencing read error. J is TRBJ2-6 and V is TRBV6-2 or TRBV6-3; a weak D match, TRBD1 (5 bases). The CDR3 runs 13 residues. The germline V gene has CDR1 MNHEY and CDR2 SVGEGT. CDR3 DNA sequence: TGTGCCAGCAGTTTTACTGGGGCCAACGTCCTGCCTTTC. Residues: CASSFTGANVLPF.

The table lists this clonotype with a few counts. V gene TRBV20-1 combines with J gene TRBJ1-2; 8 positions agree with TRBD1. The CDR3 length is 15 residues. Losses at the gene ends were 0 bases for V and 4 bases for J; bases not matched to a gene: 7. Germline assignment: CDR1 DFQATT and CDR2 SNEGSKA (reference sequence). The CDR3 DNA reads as TGCAGTGCTAGAGATATAACCAGGGGGCTCTATGGCTACACCTTC. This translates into CSARDITRGLYGYTF.

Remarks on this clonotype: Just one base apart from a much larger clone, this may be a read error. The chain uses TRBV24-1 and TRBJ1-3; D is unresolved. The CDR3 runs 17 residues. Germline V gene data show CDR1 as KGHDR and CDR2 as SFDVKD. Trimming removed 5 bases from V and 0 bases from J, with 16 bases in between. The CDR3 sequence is CATSAGPGAISGNTIYF. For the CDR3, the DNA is TGTGCCACCAGTGCCGGGCCGGGAGCCATCTCTGGAAACACCATATATTTT.

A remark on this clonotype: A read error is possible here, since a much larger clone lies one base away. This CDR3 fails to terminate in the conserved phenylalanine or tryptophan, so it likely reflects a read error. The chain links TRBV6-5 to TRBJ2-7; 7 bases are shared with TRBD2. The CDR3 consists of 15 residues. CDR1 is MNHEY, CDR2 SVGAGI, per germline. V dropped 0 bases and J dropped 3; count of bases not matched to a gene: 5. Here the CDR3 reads CASSYSTRGNYEQYS. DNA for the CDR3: TGTGCCAGCAGTTACTCGACGCGGGGGAACTACGAGCAGTACTCC.

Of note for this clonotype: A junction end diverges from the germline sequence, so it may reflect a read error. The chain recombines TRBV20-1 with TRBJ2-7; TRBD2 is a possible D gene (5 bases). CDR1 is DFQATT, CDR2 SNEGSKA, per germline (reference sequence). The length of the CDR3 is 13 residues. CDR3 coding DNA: TGCAGTGCTAGAGAACCCCGAGGGTACGAGCGGTACTTC. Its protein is CSAREPRGYERYF.

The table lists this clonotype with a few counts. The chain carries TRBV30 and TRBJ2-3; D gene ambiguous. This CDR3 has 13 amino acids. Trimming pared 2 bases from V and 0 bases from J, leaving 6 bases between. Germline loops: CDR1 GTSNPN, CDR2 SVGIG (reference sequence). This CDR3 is CAWSTASTDTQYF. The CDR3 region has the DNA TGTGCCTGGAGTACAGCTAGCACAGATACGCAGTATTTT.

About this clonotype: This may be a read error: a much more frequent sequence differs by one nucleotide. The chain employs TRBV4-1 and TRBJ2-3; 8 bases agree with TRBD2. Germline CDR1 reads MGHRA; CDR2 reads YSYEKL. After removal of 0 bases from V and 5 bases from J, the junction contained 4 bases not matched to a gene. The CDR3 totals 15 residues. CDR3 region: CASSQDGRAIDTQYF. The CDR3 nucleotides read TGCGCCAGCAGCCAAGACGGGAGGGCCATAGATACGCAGTATTTT.

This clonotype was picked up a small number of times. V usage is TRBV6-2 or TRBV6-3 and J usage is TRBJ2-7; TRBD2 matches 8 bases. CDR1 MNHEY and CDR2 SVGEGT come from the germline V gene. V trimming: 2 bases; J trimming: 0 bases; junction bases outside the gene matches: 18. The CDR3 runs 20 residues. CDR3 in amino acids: CASSYDQKGGSSGPSYEQYF. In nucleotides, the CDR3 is TGTGCCAGCAGTTACGACCAGAAAGGTGGATCTAGCGGGCCCTCCTACGAGCAGTACTTC.

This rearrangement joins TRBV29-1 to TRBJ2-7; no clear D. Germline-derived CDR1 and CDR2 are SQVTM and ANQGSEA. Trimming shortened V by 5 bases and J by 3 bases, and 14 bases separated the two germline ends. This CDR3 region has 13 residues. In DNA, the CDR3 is TGCAGCGTTACGGACGAACAGAACTACGAGCAGTACTTC. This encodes CSVTDEQNYEQYF.

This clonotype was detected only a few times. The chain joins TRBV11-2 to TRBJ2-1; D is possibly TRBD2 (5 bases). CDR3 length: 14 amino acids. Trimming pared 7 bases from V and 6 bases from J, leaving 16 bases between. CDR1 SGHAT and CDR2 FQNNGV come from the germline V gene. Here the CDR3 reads CASKQSGWGNEQFF. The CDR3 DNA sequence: TGTGCCAGCAAACAAAGCGGTTGGGGCAATGAGCAGTTCTTC.

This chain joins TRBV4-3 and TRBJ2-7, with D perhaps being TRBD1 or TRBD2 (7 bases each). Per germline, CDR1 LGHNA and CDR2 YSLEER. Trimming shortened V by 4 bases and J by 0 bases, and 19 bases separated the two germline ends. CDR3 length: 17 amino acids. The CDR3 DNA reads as TGCGCCAGCAGCCCAGGGGGGGGAATAGGCAGCTCCTACGAGCAGTACTTC. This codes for CASSPGGGIGSSYEQYF.

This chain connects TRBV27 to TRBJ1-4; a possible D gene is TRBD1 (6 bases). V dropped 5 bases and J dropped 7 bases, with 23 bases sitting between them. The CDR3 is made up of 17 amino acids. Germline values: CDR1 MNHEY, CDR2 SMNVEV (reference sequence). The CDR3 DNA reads TGTGCCAGCAGTCCCTCGACAGGACCCGTGGGAGTTGAAAAACTGTTTTTT. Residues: CASSPSTGPVGVEKLFF.

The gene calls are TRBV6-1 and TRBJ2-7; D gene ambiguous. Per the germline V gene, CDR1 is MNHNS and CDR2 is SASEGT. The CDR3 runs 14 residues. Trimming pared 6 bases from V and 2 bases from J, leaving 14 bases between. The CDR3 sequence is CASRVLPETYEQYF. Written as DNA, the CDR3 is TGTGCCAGCAGGGTGCTCCCTGAGACCTACGAGCAGTACTTC.

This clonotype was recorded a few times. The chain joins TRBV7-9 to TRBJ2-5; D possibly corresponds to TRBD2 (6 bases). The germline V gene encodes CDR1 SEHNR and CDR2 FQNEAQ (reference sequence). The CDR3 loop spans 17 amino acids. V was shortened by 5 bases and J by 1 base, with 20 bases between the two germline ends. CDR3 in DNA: TGTGCCAGCAGCCCCCCGGCGGCTAGCGAGAGCCAAGAGACCCAGTACTTC. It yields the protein CASSPPAASESQETQYF.

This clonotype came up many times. The CDR3 nucleotides are TGTGCCAGCAGTTTTTTAAGCGGGACAGGGACGCTGGATACGCAGTATTTT. It yields the protein CASSFLSGTGTLDTQYF. The gene calls are TRBV28 and TRBJ2-3, with TRBD1 matching 9 bases. CDR3 size: 17 residues. Looked up from germline, CDR1 is MDHEN and CDR2 is SYDVKM. V dropped 3 bases and J dropped 6; count of bases not matched to a gene: 13.

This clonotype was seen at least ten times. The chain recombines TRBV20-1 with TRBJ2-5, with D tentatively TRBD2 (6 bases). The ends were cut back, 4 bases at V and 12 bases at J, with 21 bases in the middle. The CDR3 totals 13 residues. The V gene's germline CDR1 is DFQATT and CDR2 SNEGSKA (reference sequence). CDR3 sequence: CSATPRERAPKYF. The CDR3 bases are TGCAGTGCTACCCCGCGGGAACGGGCTCCGAAGTACTTC.